Only a few counts were recorded for the clone carrying this TCR beta chain. Its antigen is as yet unknown. 13 Jbeta primers and 60 Vbeta primers were used for the PCR. TCRdb's copy holds only in-frame clones and misses some; the assay was immunoSEQ multiplex PCR. The sample records 150,000 to 200,000 clones, roughly 79% being singletons. This entry is derived from a study of cytomegalovirus exposure and HLA in healthy donors. Donors showed nominal health when sampled, although they likely had unrecorded immune exposures. Notes on the study in general: Based on reports, TCR beta sequences accurately predicted HLA-A and HLA-B alleles for most subjects. There were several of the most significant clusters that appeared linked to common viral pathogens in a later analysis. Most of the CMV-associated TCR beta chains (in a later analysis) appeared to be HLA-restricted.

The germline V gene has CDR1 MGHRA and CDR2 YSYEKL. Trimming stripped 1 base from V and 4 bases from J, with 2 bases between. The CDR3 contains 11 residues. The receptor was derived from a woman aged 30 to 39 in good health and CMV-seropositive. The rearrangement links TRBV4-1 to TRBJ2-7; D gene unclear. The source material was PBMCs. The CDR3: CASSQAYEQYF. The CDR3 nucleotides are TGCGCCAGCAGCCAAGCATACGAGCAGTACTTC.